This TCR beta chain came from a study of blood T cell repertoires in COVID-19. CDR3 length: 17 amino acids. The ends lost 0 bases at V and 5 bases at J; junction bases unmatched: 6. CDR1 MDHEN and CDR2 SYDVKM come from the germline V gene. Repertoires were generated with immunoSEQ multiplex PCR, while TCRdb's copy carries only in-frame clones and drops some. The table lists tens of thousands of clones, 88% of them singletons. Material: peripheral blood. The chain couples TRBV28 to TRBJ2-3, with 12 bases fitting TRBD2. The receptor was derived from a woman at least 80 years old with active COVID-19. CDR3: CASSLWASGREVDTQYF. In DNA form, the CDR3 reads TGTGCCAGCAGTTTATGGGCTAGCGGGAGGGAGGTAGATACGCAGTATTTT.